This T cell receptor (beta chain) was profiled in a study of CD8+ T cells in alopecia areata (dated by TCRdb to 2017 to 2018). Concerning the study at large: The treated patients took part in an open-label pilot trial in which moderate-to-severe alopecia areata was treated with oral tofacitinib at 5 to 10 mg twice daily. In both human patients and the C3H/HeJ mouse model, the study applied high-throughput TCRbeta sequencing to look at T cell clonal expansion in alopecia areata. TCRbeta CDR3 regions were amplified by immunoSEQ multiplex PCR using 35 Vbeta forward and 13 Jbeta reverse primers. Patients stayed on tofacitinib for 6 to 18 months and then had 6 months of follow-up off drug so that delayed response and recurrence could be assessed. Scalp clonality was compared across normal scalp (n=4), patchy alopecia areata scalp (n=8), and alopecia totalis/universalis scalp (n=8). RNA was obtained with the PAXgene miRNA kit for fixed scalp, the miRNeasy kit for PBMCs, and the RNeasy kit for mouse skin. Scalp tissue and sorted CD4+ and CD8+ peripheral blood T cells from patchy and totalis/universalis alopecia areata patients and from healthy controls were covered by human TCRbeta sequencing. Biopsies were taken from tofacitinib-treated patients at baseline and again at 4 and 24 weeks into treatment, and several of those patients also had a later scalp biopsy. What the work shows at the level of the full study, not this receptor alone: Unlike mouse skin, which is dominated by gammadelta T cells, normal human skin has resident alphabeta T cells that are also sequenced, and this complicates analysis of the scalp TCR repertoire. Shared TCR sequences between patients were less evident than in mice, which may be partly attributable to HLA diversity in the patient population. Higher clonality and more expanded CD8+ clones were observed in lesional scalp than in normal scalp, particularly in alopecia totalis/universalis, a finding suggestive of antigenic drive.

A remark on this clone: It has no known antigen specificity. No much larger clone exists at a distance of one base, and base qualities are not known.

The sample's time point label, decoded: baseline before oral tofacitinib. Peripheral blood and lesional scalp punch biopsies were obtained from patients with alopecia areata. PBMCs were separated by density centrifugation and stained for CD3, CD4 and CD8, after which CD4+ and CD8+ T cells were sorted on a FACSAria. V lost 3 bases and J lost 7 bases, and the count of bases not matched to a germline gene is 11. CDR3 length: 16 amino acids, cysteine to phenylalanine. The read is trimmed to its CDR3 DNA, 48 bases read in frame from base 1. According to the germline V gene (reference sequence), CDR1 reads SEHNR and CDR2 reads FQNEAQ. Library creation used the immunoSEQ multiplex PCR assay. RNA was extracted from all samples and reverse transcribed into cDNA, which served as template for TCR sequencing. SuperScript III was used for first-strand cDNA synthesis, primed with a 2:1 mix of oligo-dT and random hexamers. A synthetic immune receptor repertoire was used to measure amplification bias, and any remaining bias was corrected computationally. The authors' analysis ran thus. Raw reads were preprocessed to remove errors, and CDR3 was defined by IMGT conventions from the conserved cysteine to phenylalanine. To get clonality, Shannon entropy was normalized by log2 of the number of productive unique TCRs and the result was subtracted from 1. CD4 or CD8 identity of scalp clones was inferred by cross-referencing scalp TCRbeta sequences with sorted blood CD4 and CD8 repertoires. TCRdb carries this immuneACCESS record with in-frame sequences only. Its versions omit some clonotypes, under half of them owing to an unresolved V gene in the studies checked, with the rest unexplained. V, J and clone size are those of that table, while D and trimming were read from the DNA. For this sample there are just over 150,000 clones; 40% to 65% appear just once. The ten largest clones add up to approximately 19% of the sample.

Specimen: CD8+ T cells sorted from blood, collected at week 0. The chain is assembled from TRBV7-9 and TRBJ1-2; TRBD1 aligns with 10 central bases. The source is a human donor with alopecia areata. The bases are TGTGCCAGCAGCTTTTCCGGGACAGGGGAAATCGGTGGCTACACCTTC. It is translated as CASSFSGTGEIGGYTF.